This T cell receptor (beta chain) was sequenced for a study of cytomegalovirus exposure and HLA in healthy donors. Use of 60 Vbeta and 13 Jbeta primers characterized the PCR. TCRdb keeps only in-frame clones here, not all; method: immunoSEQ multiplex PCR. The sample comprises approximately 76,000 clones, 79% of which are singletons, and approximately 2.4% rests with the top ten. Findings and limits, study-wide: The authors listed over 150 TCR beta chains as cytomegalovirus-associated. Available immune exposure information covered CMV serostatus only. When a later analysis was performed, an Asian-associated ancestry cluster reportedly had fewer N-insertions than the approximately 690-donor mean. Later analysis suggested links between common viral pathogens and several top significant clusters.

With regard to this clone: As yet, its antigen is unknown. At one end the junction does not follow the germline gene, possibly because of a read error.

CDR3 length: 16 residues. The germline CDR1 and CDR2 sequences are SGHTA and FQGNSA. The chain recombines TRBV7-2 with TRBJ2-5; D may be TRBD2 (6 bases). The receptor's source is a man aged 30 to 45 in good health and CMV-seronegative. What was sequenced was PBMCs. In DNA, the CDR3 is TGTGCCCGCAGCCGGTCGTACGGGAACGGGGGTGAGACCCAGTACTTC. Translated, it gives CARSRSYGNGGETQYF.